A selection of T cell receptor beta chains follows, all from one sample in a study of T cell repertoires in cytomegalovirus infection. Their recognized antigens are unknown. TCRdb ran MiXCR on the reads and lists one entry per CDR3 protein. Altogether fewer than 130,000 distinct CDR3 sequences are present, around 40% being singletons, with the ten largest covering approximately 69%. The starting material was CD8+ T cells from cultured PBMCs, obtained from culture after CMV antigen stimulation. The receptor set was obtained from a human donor in good health (CMV status not recorded). Some clones in this sample may be carry-over from other donors' samples. CDR3s include the opening cysteine and the closing phenylalanine or tryptophan. The D gene is left open where the match is weak. Some rows mark clone size as missing; the rest say once, few, many or name a class of expanded clone.

CDR3 DNA	CDR3 protein	V gene	J gene	D gene	clone size
TGCAGTGCTAGAGGAGTACTAGCGGACAATGAGCAGTTCTTC	CSARGVLADNEQFF	TRBV20-1	TRBJ2-1	TRBD2	few
TGTGCCAGCAGCTTCTTGGAAAACTATGGCTACACCTTC	CASSFLENYGYTF	TRBV7-6	TRBJ1-2	NA	NA
TGTGCCAGCAGTCCCCATTGGGTTACAACTAATGAAAAACTGTTTTTT	CASSPHWVTTNEKLFF	TRBV27	TRBJ1-4	NA	few
TGTGCCAGCAGCTTTGAGGACTTGAGCTCCTACAATGAGCAGTTCTTC	CASSFEDLSSYNEQFF	TRBV11-1	TRBJ2-1	NA	NA
TGTGCCACCAGTGATACGTCAAGGGGTCCCCTCTCTGGGGCCAACGTCCTGACTTTC	CATSDTSRGPLSGANVLTF	TRBV24-1	TRBJ2-6	NA	NA
TGTGCCAGCAGCCAAAAGAACAGTATGAACACTGAAGCTTTCTTT	CASSQKNSMNTEAFF	TRBV14	TRBJ1-1	NA	NA
TGTGCCAGCAGAGGGACACCTAACACCGGGGAGCTGTTTTTT	CASRGTPNTGELFF	TRBV28	TRBJ2-2	NA	many
TGTGCCACCAGTGAGGGCGGGGATTACTACGAGCAGTACTTC	CATSEGGDYYEQYF	TRBV24-1	TRBJ2-7	NA	few
TGTGCCAGCAGCTGGGGACAGGGGAGCGAGCAGTACTTC	CASSWGQGSEQYF	TRBV7-6	TRBJ2-7	TRBD1	NA
TGTGCCAGCAGTCTGAATATTATGAACACTGAAGCTTTCTTT	CASSLNIMNTEAFF	TRBV12-3/TRBV12-4	TRBJ1-1	NA	once
TGTGCCAGCAGTTACCCGACGGCGGTGTACGAGCAGTACTTC	CASSYPTAVYEQYF	TRBV6-6	TRBJ2-7	NA	NA